This is a list of T cell receptor beta chains from one sample in a study of T cell responses to AZD1222 COVID-19 vaccine. Clones were read by immunoSEQ multiplex PCR, and TCRdb kept only the in-frame ones, dropping some. This table holds about 93,000 clones, roughly 85% found once. Sequenced material: peripheral blood, taken on day 0 of AZD1222 vaccination. The receptors derive from an adult in good health. The CDR3 runs from the conserved cysteine through the conserved F or W. The order of the fields is clone size, J gene, D gene, CDR3 length, V gene, CDR3 DNA, CDR3 protein. A D gene is named only where the DNA matches it firmly. The size of a clone is reported for some rows only, either as once, few or many, or as a class for expanded clones.

>-|TRBJ1-1|-|13|TRBV28
TGTGCCAGCAGCCAGGCGGTACCCACTGAAGCTTTCTTT
CASSQAVPTEAFF
>once|TRBJ1-4|-|14|TRBV19
TGTGCCAGTAGTAGGGACGCCGAGGGTGAAAAACTGTTTTTT
CASSRDAEGEKLFF
>-|TRBJ2-1|TRBD2|15|TRBV6-5
TGTGCCAGCAGCCCGGGACTAGCGAGCTACAATGAGCAGTTCTTC
CASSPGLASYNEQFF
>-|TRBJ1-1|TRBD1|16|TRBV7-9
TGTGCCAGCAGCTTCCAGGGGGGCGCACCGAACACTGAAGCTTTCTTT
CASSFQGGAPNTEAFF
>-|TRBJ1-6|-|15|TRBV18
TGTGCCAGCTCCGGGTACGCAGGTGATAATTCACCCCTCCACTTT
CASSGYAGDNSPLHF
>-|TRBJ2-3|-|15|TRBV10-3
TGTGCCATCAGTGACTGGCAGGCCATCACAGATACGCAGTATTTT
CAISDWQAITDTQYF
>-|TRBJ2-3|TRBD2|17|TRBV24-1
TGTGCCACCAGTGATCCCGGACTAGCGGGAGCCACAGATACGCAGTATTTT
CATSDPGLAGATDTQYF
>once|TRBJ2-4|TRBD2|19|TRBV4-1
TGCGCCAGCAGCCAAGAAGGCCCTAGCGGGAGTATTTCCAAAAACATTCAGTACTTC
CASSQEGPSGSISKNIQYF
>-|TRBJ1-3|-|16|TRBV14
TGTGCCAGCAGCCAGCTGGACGGGGGAACTGGAAACACCATATATTTT
CASSQLDGGTGNTIYF
>-|TRBJ2-1|-|13|TRBV28
TGTGCCAGCAGTTTAAACGCGGACAATGAGCAGTTCTTC
CASSLNADNEQFF
>-|TRBJ2-2|-|14|TRBV7-6
TGTGCCAGCAGCTTCGACGCGGCGGCCGGGGAGCTGTTTTTT
CASSFDAAAGELFF
>-|TRBJ1-1|-|15|TRBV27
TGTGCCAGCAGGGCGCGGGCAGGGATGAACACTGAAGCTTTCTTT
CASRARAGMNTEAFF
>few|TRBJ2-1|TRBD2|14|TRBV5-5
TGTGCCAGCAGCCTCCTCGGGGGGTACAATGAGCAGTTCTTC
CASSLLGGYNEQFF
>-|TRBJ1-2|-|17|TRBV7-9
TGTGCCAGCAGCTCACCCCAATGGCTAACAGCTAACTATGGCTACACCTTC
CASSSPQWLTANYGYTF
>-|TRBJ2-5|-|16|TRBV15
TGTGCCACCAGCAGAGAACGGGGGGACAGCCAAGAGACCCAGTACTTC
CATSRERGDSQETQYF
>-|TRBJ1-1|-|14|TRBV29-1
TGCAGCGTTGAATTACCGACAGGCCCGGGGCAAGCTTTCTTT
CSVELPTGPGQAFF
>-|TRBJ2-2|-|14|TRBV6-6
TGTGCCAGCAGCGCGGGACAGAGAACCGGGGAGCTGTTTTTT
CASSAGQRTGELFF
>-|TRBJ1-1|-|15|TRBV27
TGTGCCAGCAGTTTATACCCCCCCCGGGGTCCTGAAGCTTTCTTT
CASSLYPPRGPEAFF
>-|TRBJ2-3|TRBD2|16|TRBV29-1
TGCAGCGTTTTCCTAGCGGGAGAAGGAAGCACAGATACGCAGTATTTT
CSVFLAGEGSTDTQYF
>-|TRBJ2-7|-|14|TRBV5-1
TGCGCCAGCAGCTTGGCCACAGACTCCTACGAGCAGTACTTC
CASSLATDSYEQYF
>-|TRBJ2-7|TRBD2|15|TRBV28
TGTGCCAGCAGCCACTATAGCGGGAGTCTCTACGAGCAGTACTTC
CASSHYSGSLYEQYF
>once|TRBJ2-7|-|14|TRBV27
TGTGCCAGCAGCCCGGGACCCTCCCGGGCCGAGCAGTACTTC
CASSPGPSRAEQYF
>-|TRBJ1-2|-|14|TRBV19
TGTGCCAGTACCCCCTTGGCGGCAAACTATGGCTACACCTTC
CASTPLAANYGYTF
>-|TRBJ1-5|TRBD1|19|TRBV24-1
TGTGCCACCAGTGATTCCCACCCCACGACAGGGGGCAGGAATCAGCCCCAGCATTTT
CATSDSHPTTGGRNQPQHF